This TCR beta chain was recovered during a study of T cells after yellow fever vaccination. TCRdb re-called the 5' RACE reads through MiXCR, storing one row per CDR3 protein. The sample comprises 50,000 to 75,000 distinct CDR3 sequences, around 6.2% of which are singletons, and roughly 31% rests with the top ten. The CDR3 is 12 residues long. The V gene lost 6 bases and the J gene lost 6 bases, with 9 bases spanning the gap. The chain employs TRBV12-3 or TRBV12-4 and TRBJ2-1, with D unresolved. This TCR was sampled from a man aged 18-30 years who received the YFV17D yellow fever vaccine. The sequencing here drew on PBMCs, either bulk or a sorted T-cell subset (CD4+, CD8+, memory, or dextramer-sorted; not recorded which), taken on the day of the yellow fever booster vaccination. The CDR3 nucleotides read TGTGCCAGCAGCTTAATGGCCAATGAGCAGTTCTTC. It codes for CASSLMANEQFF.